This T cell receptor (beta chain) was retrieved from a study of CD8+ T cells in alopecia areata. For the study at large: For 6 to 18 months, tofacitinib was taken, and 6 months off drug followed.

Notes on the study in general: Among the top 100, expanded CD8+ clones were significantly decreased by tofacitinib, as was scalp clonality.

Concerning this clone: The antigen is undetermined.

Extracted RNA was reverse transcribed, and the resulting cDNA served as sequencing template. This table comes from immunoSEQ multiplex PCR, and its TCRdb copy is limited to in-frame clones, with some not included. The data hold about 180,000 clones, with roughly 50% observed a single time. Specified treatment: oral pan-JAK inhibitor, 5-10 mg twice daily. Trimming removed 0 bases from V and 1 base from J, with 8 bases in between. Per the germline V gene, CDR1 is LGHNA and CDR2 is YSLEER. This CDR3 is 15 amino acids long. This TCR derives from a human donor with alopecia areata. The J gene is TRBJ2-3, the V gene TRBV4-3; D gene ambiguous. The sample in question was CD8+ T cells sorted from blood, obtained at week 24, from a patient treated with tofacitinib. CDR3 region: CASSQDRSGTDTQYF. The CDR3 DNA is TGCGCCAGCAGCCAAGATCGCTCCGGCACAGATACGCAGTATTTT.